This TCR beta chain comes out of a study of T cells in Graves' hyperthyroidism and ophthalmopathy. The CDR3 is made up of 12 amino acids. Germline V gene lookup returns CDR1 DFQATT and CDR2 SNEGSKA (reference sequence). Amplification targeted TCR beta CDR3 regions from RNA transcripts. HTBI primers were employed in a first-round RT-PCR of the TCR CDR3. TCRdb fed the multiplex PCR reads into MiXCR, producing one record per CDR3 protein. The sample has fewer than 600,000 distinct CDR3 sequences, 13% to 15% seen once. A remark on this clonotype: A read error may produce the germline difference seen at one junction end.

If no ophthalmopathy progression occurred within 18 months, Graves' hyperthyroidism was stable. Hyperthyroidism was newly diagnosed in patients aged 18 to 65 (duration under 2 months). Orbital computed tomography and thyroid ultrasound, together with serum TRAb and thyroxine and clinical symptoms, were used for diagnoses. Extraction of PBMCs used roughly 9.6 ml of fresh peripheral blood. This chain connects TRBV20-1 to TRBJ1-1; no definite D call. This clonotype originated in a woman aged 18-29 years with Graves' hyperthyroidism. Sequenced input: blood. The DNA for the CDR3 is TGCAGTGCCTTCGATTTGAACACCGAAGCTTTCTTT. The encoded protein is CSAFDLNTEAFF.